The present entry profiles one T cell receptor (beta chain) with its context. Individuals drawn from around 25 US areas were roughly 18 to 95 years old. Participants were placed into cohorts based on the clinical history they reported. This record belongs to a study of blood T cell repertoires in COVID-19. As for the study in general: Acute-phase and convalescent COVID-19 samples originated in the United States, Italy and Spain.

Original handling: By means of reference gene primer amplification, nucleated cell counts were estimated. TCRdb keeps only in-frame clones here, not all; method: immunoSEQ multiplex PCR. V and J calls and clone size are those listed in that table; D and trimming were worked out from the DNA. The repertoire holds 110,000 to 150,000 clones, with approximately 84% as singletons. The CDR3 sequence is 15 residues long. Germline V gene sequence: CDR1 SGHKS, CDR2 YYEKEE (reference sequence). Trimming removed 7 bases from V and 3 bases from J, with 19 bases in between. This rearrangement joins TRBV5-5 to TRBJ1-1; possibly TRBD1 for D (5 bases). The sequence derives from a middle-aged man with acute COVID-19. Input material: PBMCs or T cells enriched from blood (not recorded which). CDR3 region: CASGKISRGDTEAFF. In DNA form, the CDR3 reads TGTGCCAGCGGAAAAATCTCTCGGGGGGACACTGAAGCTTTCTTT.